The 27 T cell receptor beta chains listed next were all sequenced from one sample in a study of tumor-infiltrating lymphocytes in primary liver carcinoma. Co-extraction of both nucleic acids (RNA and DNA) used about 19-33 mg of unsorted bulk tissue. Total RNA amounting to 500 ng was the source from which TCR beta cDNA was made with a constant-region primer. Three nested multiplex PCR rounds, a slightly modified ARM-PCR method, built the TCR beta libraries. A C-beta reverse primer and TRBV1-TRBV30 forward primers served in each of the first two PCR rounds, at approximately 10 cycles apiece. TCRdb re-analysed the multiplex PCR reads in MiXCR, keeping a single row per CDR3 protein. The data contain under 110,000 distinct CDR3 sequences, about two thirds of them singletons. The specimen was liver tumor tissue from sampling region 2. Subset given: tumor region T2, inferior pole. These receptors all come from a woman aged 55-69 years with primary liver carcinoma and hepatitis B virus infection.

This clonotype was observed a few times. The junction departs from germline at one end; a sequencing error may be responsible. V gene TRBV11-3 combines with J gene TRBJ2-1; no reliable D call. The CDR3 totals 17 residues. Germline-derived CDR1 and CDR2 are SGHNT and YENEEA. CDR3 in amino acids: CASSLGRVELGVDEQFF. CDR3 sequence (DNA): TGTGCCAGCAGCTTAGGTCGGGTGGAGTTGGGTGTCGATGAACAGTTCTTC.

As concerns this clonotype: Given the absence of the conserved phenylalanine or tryptophan at the CDR3 end, a read error is likely. No DNA is shown, since the ends of the CDR3 on it are uncertain; the CDR3 is the one TCRdb lists. This chain links TRBV28 with TRBJ1-1; no check of the table's D call, TRBD1, against the DNA was made. The CDR3 is made up of 13 amino acids, end residues included. In germline, CDR1 is MDHEN, CDR2 SYDVKM. The CDR3 sequence: CASSPQDDRGLGV.

Note on this clonotype: A much larger clone sits a single nucleotide away, making a read error possible. The genes are TRBV5-1 and TRBJ1-2; no reliable D call. The CDR3 is made up of 15 amino acids. Germline V gene data show CDR1 as SGHRS and CDR2 as YFSETQ. Trimming removed 3 bases from V and 3 bases from J, with 15 bases in between. DNA for the CDR3: TGCGCCAGCAGCTCGGTCCCCGAGGCCGACTATGGCTACACCTTC. This sequence encodes CASSSVPEADYGYTF.

This clonotype was seen once. The V and J genes are TRBV5-4 and TRBJ2-1; D may be TRBD1 or TRBD2 (5 bases each). V shed 6 bases and J shed 5 bases, with 21 bases lying between them. Germline CDR1 and CDR2: SGHNT and YYREEE (reference sequence). The CDR3 length is 16 residues. The CDR3 reads CASTRGGPLLNNEQFF. CDR3 nucleotide sequence: TGTGCCAGCACCCGTGGGGGACCTCTCCTAAACAATGAGCAGTTCTTC.

The rearrangement links TRBV12-3 or TRBV12-4 to TRBJ2-1, with 7 bases fitting TRBD2. The CDR3 runs to 12 residues. V lost 4 bases to trimming and J lost 16 bases; unmatched junction nucleotides: 10. The CDR3 sequence: CASSWTSRTQFF. For the CDR3, the DNA is TGTGCCAGCAGTTGGACTAGTCGGACCCAATTCTTC.

Worth noting for this clonotype: One end of the junction varies from germline; a read error may be responsible. The chain has TRBV12-3 or TRBV12-4 and TRBJ2-1, with 11 bases identical to TRBD2. The CDR3 is 16 residues long. The chain's CDR3 is CASMKSGTSGYNGQFF. The CDR3, as DNA: TGTGCCAGCATGAAGTCTGGGACTAGCGGATACAATGGGCAGTTCTTC.

This clonotype was observed once. A much larger clone lies a single base off, so this may be a read error. The V gene is TRBV28, the J gene TRBJ2-1, with a weak D call TRBD2 (5 bases). The CDR3 is made up of 15 amino acids. Germline V gene data show CDR1 as MDHEN and CDR2 as SYDVKM. Written as DNA, the CDR3 is TGTGCCAGCAGCCGACTAAACTCAATCCCGAATGTGCAGTTCTTC. This sequence encodes CASSRLNSIPNVQFF.

Regarding this clonotype: One junction end does not reproduce the germline sequence, and a read error may be involved. The chain has TRBV4-1 and TRBJ2-5, with 8 bases fitting TRBD2. This CDR3 has 15 residues. The V gene's germline CDR1 is MGHRA and CDR2 YSYEKL. For the CDR3, the DNA is TGCACCAGCAGCCAAGATACGGGAGGGATTGGGACCCAGTGCTTC. Translating gives CTSSQDTGGIGTQCF.

This sequence joins TRBV11-2 and TRBJ2-3; TRBD2 matches 11 bases. V shed 9 bases and J 4 bases; nucleotides not matched to a gene: 9. This CDR3 region has 15 residues. CDR1 and CDR2 from the germline V gene are SGHAT and FQNNGV. CDR3 in amino acids: CASISRLAGPDTQYF. In DNA, the CDR3 is TGTGCCAGTATCTCGAGACTAGCGGGACCAGATACGCAGTATTTT. Based on the CDR3 plus reference TRBV11-2 and TRBJ2-3, the full variable domain is EAGVAQSPRYKIIEKRQSVAFWCNPISGHATLYWYQQILGQGPKLLIQFQNNGVVDDSQLPKDRFSAERLKGVDSTLKIQPAKLEDSAVYLCASISRLAGPDTQYFGPGTRLTVL.

The chain combines TRBV4-2 with TRBJ2-7; 8 bases fit TRBD2. Trimming cost V 6 bases and J 1 base; bases outside gene matches: 11. In germline, CDR1 is LGHNA, CDR2 YNFKEQ. The CDR3 runs 16 residues. CDR3 nucleotides: TGTGCCAGCAGTCAACGGACTAGCAGCCTATCCTACGAGCAGTACTTC. Its translation is CASSQRTSSLSYEQYF.

This clonotype was picked up many times. The rearrangement links TRBV7-9 to TRBJ2-3, with TRBD2 matching 10 bases. Per germline, CDR1 SEHNR and CDR2 FQNEAQ (reference sequence). The CDR3 spans 15 residues. The V and J ends lost 5 bases and 2 bases, in that order; junction bases with no gene match: 4. The CDR3 region has the DNA TGTGCCAGCAGCCAGGGACTAGCGCCCACAGATACGCAGTATTTT. This codes for CASSQGLAPTDTQYF.

As regards this clonotype: A much larger clone is a single base away; this may be a read error. This chain uses TRBV19 with TRBJ2-2; D may be TRBD2 (6 bases). Germline CDR1 is LNHDA and CDR2 is SQIVND (reference sequence). The length of the CDR3 is 15 residues. The CDR3 loop reads CVSRSGDTNTGELFF. Here the CDR3 DNA reads TGTGTCAGTCGGTCGGGGGATACAAACACCGGGGAGCTGTTTTTT.

The rearrangement uses TRBV11-3 and TRBJ2-3; weak D call: TRBD2 (6 bases). CDR1 is SGHNT, CDR2 YENEEA, per germline. The CDR3 is made up of 14 amino acids. V lost 8 bases and J lost 2, with 14 bases in between. The CDR3 reads CASPNSGHTDTQYF. The CDR3 DNA reads as TGTGCCAGCCCTAACAGCGGGCACACAGATACGCAGTATTTT.

The V and J genes are TRBV6-5 and TRBJ2-5; tentative D call: TRBD2 (7 bases). CDR1 is MNHEY, CDR2 SVGAGI, per germline. Trimming cost V 8 bases and J 4 bases, with 14 bases left between them. The CDR3 loop spans 13 amino acids. CDR3 region: CASQGGDTETQYF. The CDR3 coding sequence is TGTGCCAGCCAGGGAGGGGACACAGAGACCCAGTACTTC.

The chain uses TRBV20-1 and TRBJ1-6; no reliable D call. The CDR3 length is 15 residues. Per germline, CDR1 DFQATT and CDR2 SNEGSKA (reference sequence). With 0 bases removed from V and 12 bases from J, the gap between germline ends came to 18 bases. CDR3 nucleotides: TGCAGTGCTAGAGATCCCTTGGGAGGCCGACGACCCCTCCACTTT. Translating it yields CSARDPLGGRRPLHF.

To note about this clonotype: The junction shows a germline mismatch at one end, possibly a read error. The chain combines TRBV11-3 with TRBJ2-3, with 7 bases matching TRBD1. CDR3 length equals 14 residues. Germline CDR1 reads SGHNT; CDR2 reads YENEEA. This CDR3 reads CAGSHRTGKDTQYF. CDR3 nucleotides: TGTGCCGGCAGCCACCGGACAGGCAAAGATACACAGTATTTT.

This clonotype was counted ten times or more. The V and J genes are TRBV11-2 and TRBJ2-1; the D gene is possibly TRBD2 (6 bases). The V gene lost 4 bases and the J gene lost 8 bases, with 27 bases spanning the gap. This CDR3 comprises 18 residues. Per germline, CDR1 SGHAT and CDR2 FQNNGV. The CDR3 bases are TGTGCCAGCAGCTCCCGCATAGGGCCTAGGACTAACGGGGATGAGCAGTTCTTC. Translation: CASSSRIGPRTNGDEQFF.

On this clonotype: The junction differs from germline at one of its ends, possibly a read error. The chain recombines TRBV5-4 with TRBJ2-7, with D perhaps matching TRBD1 (7 bases). CDR3 length: 14 residues. The germline V gene has CDR1 SGHNT and CDR2 YYREEE (reference sequence). Here the CDR3 reads CASSLGAGGYEQHF. The DNA for the CDR3 is TGTGCCAGCAGCTTGGGGGCAGGGGGGTACGAGCAACACTTC.

The chain carries TRBV6-2 or TRBV6-3 and TRBJ2-3; either TRBD1 or TRBD2 may fit D (6 bases each). CDR1 is MNHEY and CDR2 is SVGEGT in the germline V gene. CDR3 size: 14 residues. CDR3 loop: CDCSPRLGGNTQYF. CDR3 nucleotides: TGTGACTGTAGTCCCAGACTAGGGGGAAATACGCAGTATTTT.

A remark on this clonotype: The germline gene is not matched at one end of the junction; a read error may be the cause. The chain recombines TRBV6-6 with TRBJ2-4, with D tentatively TRBD2 (5 bases). The CDR3 has 17 residues. Germline V lookup: CDR1 MNHNY, CDR2 SVGAGI (reference sequence). The CDR3: CASSYGGLGLAKNIQYF. In nucleotides, the CDR3 is TGTGCCAGCAGTTACGGTGGACTGGGCCTAGCCAAGAACATTCAGTACTTC.

At least ten counts were recorded for this clonotype. The chain carries TRBV6-1 and TRBJ2-5; possibly TRBD2 for D (7 bases). V dropped 4 bases and J dropped 7 bases, with 10 bases sitting between them. This CDR3 region has 12 residues. CDR1 is MNHNS, CDR2 SASEGT, per germline. The CDR3 region is CASSVGGGTQYF. The CDR3 DNA is TGTGCCAGCAGTGTAGGGGGGGGGACCCAGTACTTC.

Worth noting for this clonotype: The junction shows a germline mismatch at one end, possibly a read error. J is TRBJ2-3 and V is TRBV11-3; D uncertain. The CDR3 covers 14 residues. Germline-derived CDR1 and CDR2 are SGHNT and YENEEA. The CDR3 is CASIHRIGTDTKYF. The CDR3 region has the DNA TGTGCCAGCATCCATCGGATAGGCACAGATACGAAGTATTTT.

CDR3 nucleotide sequence: TGTGCCAGCAGAACCTGGACTAGCGTTGGCAAAAACATTCAGTACTTC. It yields the protein CASRTWTSVGKNIQYF. J is TRBJ2-4 and V is TRBV6-1, with TRBD2 matching 9 bases. Losses at the gene ends were 6 bases for V and 3 bases for J; bases not matched to a gene: 9. In germline, CDR1 is MNHNS, CDR2 SASEGT. There are 16 residues in the CDR3.

V usage is TRBV11-2 and J usage is TRBJ2-1; 9 bases match TRBD1. The length of the CDR3 is 17 residues. The V and J ends lost 2 bases and 8 bases, in that order; junction bases with no gene match: 13. Looked up from germline, CDR1 is SGHAT and CDR2 is FQNNGV. The CDR3 reads CASSLTNGQGYRDEQFF. The CDR3 nucleotides read TGTGCCAGCAGCTTAACAAACGGACAGGGGTACAGGGATGAGCAGTTCTTC.

The V and J genes are TRBV12-3 or TRBV12-4 and TRBJ2-6, with D perhaps TRBD1 or TRBD2 (6 bases each). V lost 5 bases, J lost 5 bases, and 13 bases lay in between. The CDR3 covers 15 residues. The CDR3 nucleotides read TGTGCCAGCAGTGGGGGACGGGGGCGGGCCAACGTCCTGACTTTC. It specifies CASSGGRGRANVLTF.

This clonotype was seen repeatedly, ten times or more. The V and J genes are TRBV29-1 and TRBJ2-3, with D perhaps TRBD1 (5 bases). CDR3 length: 12 amino acids. The germline V gene has CDR1 SQVTM and CDR2 ANQGSEA. Trimming shortened V by 5 bases and J by 6 bases, and 12 bases separated the two germline ends. The CDR3 sequence is CSVTGAGDTQYF. Written as DNA, the CDR3 is TGCAGCGTTACTGGGGCTGGGGATACGCAGTATTTT.

About this clonotype itself: At one end, the junction sequence differs from germline, possibly due to a read error. The J gene is TRBJ1-1, the V gene TRBV6-5; D unresolved. The CDR3 contains 13 residues. Per the germline V gene, CDR1 is MNHEY and CDR2 is SVGAGI. CDR3 nucleotide sequence: TGTGCCTGCAGTTACCGAGGTCCCACTGAAGCTTTCTTT. This codes for CACSYRGPTEAFF.